This passage covers 24 T cell receptor beta chains from one sample sequenced in a study of T cells after yellow fever vaccination. One entry per CDR3 protein results from TCRdb running MiXCR on the 5' RACE reads. The data contain around 110,000 distinct CDR3 sequences, 8.4% of them seen just once; the ten biggest clones take up less than 30%. Sequenced here: CD8+ T cells sorted from PBMCs, sampled 45 days after the yellow fever booster vaccination. The receptors derive from a man aged 30 to 39 who received the YFV17D yellow fever vaccine.

The sample holds many counts of this clonotype. The junction does not match germline at one end; this may be a read error. This chain's CDR3 is CASRIDTRQASPRF. The CDR3 nucleotides are TGTGCCAGCAGAATCGATACAAGACAGGCTAGCCCACGATTC. The chain couples TRBV6-2 or TRBV6-3 to TRBJ2-5; D is possibly TRBD1 (6 bases). This CDR3 spans 14 amino acids. CDR1 and CDR2 from the germline V gene are MNHEY and SVGEGT.

This chain links TRBV2 with TRBJ2-5; TRBD2 is a possible D gene (7 bases). CDR3 length equals 15 residues. CDR1 is SNHLY and CDR2 is FYNNEI in the germline V gene. The V and J ends lost 6 bases and 3 bases respectively, with 17 bases between them. The CDR3 DNA reads TGTGCCAGCAGGCGAATGGGGGGGGCTGAAGAGACCCAGTACTTC. Protein: CASRRMGGAEETQYF.

The CDR3, as DNA: TGTGCCAGCAGCCGACTAGCCGAACTATACGAGCAGTACTTC. It codes for CASSRLAELYEQYF. The chain has TRBV6-2 or TRBV6-3 and TRBJ2-7; 7 bases are shared with TRBD2. The CDR3 length is 14 residues. Germline CDR1 is MNHEY and CDR2 is SVGEGT. J lost 4 bases, V lost 6 bases, and 9 bases had no gene match.

In its sample, this clonotype was seen many times. The gene calls are TRBV11-2 and TRBJ2-7, with 10 bases aligning to TRBD1. CDR1 is SGHAT and CDR2 is FQNNGV in the germline V gene. V lost 4 bases and J lost 3; bases outside the gene matches: 6. This CDR3 has 15 amino acids. CDR3 coding DNA: TGTGCCAGCAGCTCACCGGGACAGGGGCACTACGAGCAGTACTTC. This encodes CASSSPGQGHYEQYF.

This clonotype was seen more than once but under ten times. The J gene is TRBJ2-4, the V gene TRBV28; 12 bases fit TRBD2. The CDR3 covers 16 residues. Per germline, CDR1 MDHEN and CDR2 SYDVKM. J lost 3 bases, V lost 5 bases, and 5 bases had no gene match. The CDR3 bases are TGTGCCAGCAGTCCCCTAGCGGGAGGGGTCAAAAACATTCAGTACTTC. The encoded protein is CASSPLAGGVKNIQYF.

The chain carries TRBV27 and TRBJ2-1; the D gene is possibly TRBD1 (5 bases). CDR1 MNHEY and CDR2 SMNVEV come from the germline V gene (reference sequence). The V gene lost 6 bases and the J gene lost 5 bases, with 8 bases spanning the gap. The CDR3 runs to 12 residues. The CDR3 sequence: CASRLGHNEQFF. The DNA of the CDR3 is TGTGCCAGCAGACTGGGGCACAATGAGCAGTTCTTC.

This clonotype showed up many times. This CDR3 is CASTAGSNEQYF. The CDR3 bases are TGTGCCAGCACAGCCGGGAGTAACGAGCAGTACTTC. The J gene is TRBJ2-7, the V gene TRBV2; possibly TRBD2 for D (6 bases). The CDR3 covers 12 residues. Germline-derived CDR1 and CDR2 are SNHLY and FYNNEI. With 7 bases removed from V and 5 bases from J, the gap between germline ends came to 12 bases. Filled out from reference TRBV2 and TRBJ2-7, the complete variable domain reads EPEVTQTPSHQVTQMGQEVILRCVPISNHLYFYWYRQILGQKVEFLVSFYNNEISEKSEIFDDQFSVERPDGSNFTLKIRSTKLEDSAMYFCASTAGSNEQYFGPGTRLTVT.

This clonotype appeared a few times. The CDR3 DNA reads as TGTGCCAGCAGTTTAACGGCCGGCCGAAAGGGTACTGAAGCTTTCTTT. Residues: CASSLTAGRKGTEAFF. This chain uses TRBV27 with TRBJ1-1, with unresolved D. This CDR3 comprises 16 residues. The germline V gene encodes CDR1 MNHEY and CDR2 SMNVEV (reference sequence). With 2 bases removed from V and 5 bases from J, the gap between germline ends came to 18 bases.

At least ten counts were recorded for this clonotype. This sequence joins TRBV20-1 and TRBJ2-2; TRBD1 might be the D (6 bases). The CDR3 covers 15 residues. V dropped 1 base and J dropped 5 bases, with 14 bases sitting between them. The germline CDR1 and CDR2 sequences are DFQATT and SNEGSKA (reference sequence). CDR3 coding DNA: TGCAGTGCTAGAGGCGGGCACAGGGAGACCGGGGAGCTGTTTTTT. Translating gives CSARGGHRETGELFF.

This clonotype was seen a handful of times. The V and J genes are TRBV2 and TRBJ1-5; 7 bases are shared with TRBD1. This CDR3 has 15 amino acids. The J segment lost 5 bases and the V segment lost 6 bases, leaving 10 bases of the junction unmatched. Germline values: CDR1 SNHLY, CDR2 FYNNEI. CDR3 nucleotides: TGTGCCAGCAGAGAAAAGACAGGGTACTATCAGCCCCAGCATTTT. Its protein product is CASREKTGYYQPQHF. Combining the CDR3 with reference TRBV2 and TRBJ1-5 gives the whole variable domain EPEVTQTPSHQVTQMGQEVILRCVPISNHLYFYWYRQILGQKVEFLVSFYNNEISEKSEIFDDQFSVERPDGSNFTLKIRSTKLEDSAMYFCASREKTGYYQPQHFGDGTRLSIL.

This clonotype came up a few times. V and J are TRBV6-2 or TRBV6-3 and TRBJ2-1; 14 bases agree with TRBD2. The germline CDR1 and CDR2 sequences are MNHEY and SVGEGT. The CDR3 runs 16 residues. V lost 8 bases to trimming and J lost 9 bases; unmatched junction nucleotides: 12. CDR3 sequence: CASLPRGTSGRGEQFF. In DNA form, the CDR3 reads TGTGCCAGCCTTCCCCGGGGGACTAGCGGGAGAGGTGAGCAGTTCTTC.

The chain is built from TRBV12-3 or TRBV12-4 and TRBJ2-2; maybe TRBD2 (6 bases). V was shortened by 5 bases and J by 1 base, with 14 bases between the two germline ends. This CDR3 region has 16 residues. CDR3 coding DNA: TGTGCCAGCAGTACCAGGGACTCACGGAACACCGGGGAGCTGTTTTTT. This codes for CASSTRDSRNTGELFF.

The sample holds many counts of this clonotype. The CDR3 DNA is TGTGCCAGCAGCACCCATCTCGGAGAGCAGTACTTC. This codes for CASSTHLGEQYF. This sequence joins TRBV9 and TRBJ2-7; unclear D gene. Germline CDR1 is SGDLS and CDR2 is YYNGEE. Deletions cut 4 bases from V and 7 bases from J, with 12 bases between. The CDR3 has 12 amino acids.

This clonotype was detected a few times. The genes are TRBV6-2 or TRBV6-3 and TRBJ2-5; D call uncertain. The ends were cut back, 2 bases at V and 5 bases at J, with 9 bases in the middle. This CDR3 spans 13 amino acids. Looked up from germline, CDR1 is MNHEY and CDR2 is SVGEGT. CDR3 residues: CASSYVAMETQYF. For the CDR3, the DNA is TGTGCCAGCAGTTACGTGGCGATGGAGACCCAGTACTTC.

In this sample, this clonotype turned up many times. The gene calls are TRBV5-1 and TRBJ1-2, with 7 bases that match TRBD1. With 4 bases clipped from V and 8 bases from J, the junction kept 11 bases outside the gene matches. The CDR3 is made up of 14 amino acids. Germline V gives CDR1 SGHRS, CDR2 YFSETQ. For the CDR3, the DNA is TGCGCCAGCAGCCGCGACAGGGACCTATTCGGCTACACCTTC. Its translation: CASSRDRDLFGYTF.

Concerning this clonotype: One base away lies a much larger clone, so this may be a sequencing read error. This chain connects TRBV21-1 to TRBJ1-6. TRBV21-1 is a pseudogene segment. The CDR3 runs to 16 residues. In DNA form, the CDR3 reads TGTGCCAGCAGCGGGCCCCGGGACTCCTATAATTCATCCCTCCACTTT. Protein: CASSGPRDSYNSSLHF.

This clonotype showed up many times. The CDR3 nucleotides are TGCAGCCTGGTTTGGGCTAGCGGGAGGGTTGGAAGCACAGATACGCAGTATTTT. Residues: CSLVWASGRVGSTDTQYF. This chain uses TRBV29-1 with TRBJ2-3; 12 bases map to TRBD2. Trimming took 8 bases from V and 0 from J; bases not matched to a gene: 15. This CDR3 spans 18 amino acids. The germline V gene encodes CDR1 SQVTM and CDR2 ANQGSEA.

Comment on this clonotype: With a much larger clone just one base away, this may be a read error. The chain employs TRBV24-1 and TRBJ2-2; perhaps TRBD1 as D (6 bases). The CDR3 is 12 residues long. Deletions cut 11 bases from V and 6 bases from J, with 12 bases between. Germline CDR1 KGHDR, CDR2 SFDVKD. CDR3 nucleotides: TGTGCCATTGGACAGCCAGCCGGGGAGCTGTTTTTT. This gives the protein CAIGQPAGELFF.

In this sample, this clonotype turned up once. The rearrangement links TRBV6-7 to TRBJ2-5, with TRBD2 matching 7 bases. TRBV6-7 carries the ORF label, with uncertain function. The CDR3 totals 18 residues. J lost 4 bases, V lost 4 bases, and 18 bases had no gene match. The CDR3 DNA reads TGTGCCAGCAGTTTATGGGCTAGCGGTACGAGGGGAGGAGAGACCCAGTACTTC. It codes for CASSLWASGTRGGETQYF.

This clonotype showed up just a few times. The chain is built from TRBV28 and TRBJ1-1, with D possibly being TRBD1 (6 bases). CDR3 size: 14 residues. Per the germline V gene, CDR1 is MDHEN and CDR2 is SYDVKM. Trimming left V 6 bases short and J 1 base short, with 12 bases between. The CDR3 DNA sequence: TGTGCCAGCAGCTCACCGGGACAGAACACTGAAGCTTTCTTT. Protein sequence: CASSSPGQNTEAFF.

This clonotype was seen many times. The gene calls are TRBV4-3 and TRBJ1-4, with D hard to call. Per germline, CDR1 LGHNA and CDR2 YSLEER. This CDR3 has 14 amino acids. V gave up 0 bases and J gave up 5 bases, with 7 bases separating them. As DNA, the CDR3 is TGCGCCAGCAGCCAAGACACCGTCAATGAAAAACTGTTTTTT. Translated: CASSQDTVNEKLFF.

This clonotype was observed at least ten times. V usage is TRBV20-1 and J usage is TRBJ2-2; D is ambiguous. Germline V lookup: CDR1 DFQATT, CDR2 SNEGSKA (reference sequence). V was cut by 4 bases and J by 5 bases, with 14 bases left in between. The CDR3 has 14 residues. The CDR3 DNA reads as TGCAGTGCTAAACCGGGCCCCGGTACCGGGGAGCTGTTTTTT. Its translation is CSAKPGPGTGELFF.

This clonotype occurred many times. The chain has TRBV28 and TRBJ2-1; 10 bases align to TRBD2. The germline V gene has CDR1 MDHEN and CDR2 SYDVKM. Trimming removed 6 bases from V and 2 bases from J; junction bases left unmatched: 4. The CDR3 sequence is 15 residues long. The CDR3 DNA reads as TGTGCCAGCAGAATAGCGGGAGGCCCCTACAATGAGCAGTTCTTC. This encodes CASRIAGGPYNEQFF.

This clonotype was seen a single time. This rearrangement joins TRBV7-9 to TRBJ2-7; D perhaps matches TRBD2 (6 bases). CDR3 length: 14 residues. The V and J ends lost 5 bases and 2 bases respectively, with 13 bases between them. Looked up from germline, CDR1 is SEHNR and CDR2 is FQNEAQ (reference sequence). The CDR3: CASSPIGRPYEQYF. CDR3 DNA: TGTGCCAGCAGCCCCATCGGGAGACCCTACGAGCAGTACTTC.